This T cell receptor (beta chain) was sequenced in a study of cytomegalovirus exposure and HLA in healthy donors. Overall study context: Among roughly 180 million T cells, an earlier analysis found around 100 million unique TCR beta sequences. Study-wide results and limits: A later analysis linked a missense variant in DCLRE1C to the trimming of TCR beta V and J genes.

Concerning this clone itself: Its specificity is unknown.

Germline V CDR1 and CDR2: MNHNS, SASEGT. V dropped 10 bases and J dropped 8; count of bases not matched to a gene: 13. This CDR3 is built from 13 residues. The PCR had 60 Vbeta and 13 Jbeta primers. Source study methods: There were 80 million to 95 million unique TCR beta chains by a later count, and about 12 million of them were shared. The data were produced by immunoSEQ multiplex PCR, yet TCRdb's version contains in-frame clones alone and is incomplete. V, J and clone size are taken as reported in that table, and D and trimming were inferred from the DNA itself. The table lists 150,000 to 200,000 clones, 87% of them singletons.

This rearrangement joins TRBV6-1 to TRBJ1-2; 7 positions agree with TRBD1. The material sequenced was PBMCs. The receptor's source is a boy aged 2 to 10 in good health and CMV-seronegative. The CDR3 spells CATQPPGGSGYTF. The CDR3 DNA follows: TGTGCCACCCAGCCCCCAGGGGGTAGCGGCTACACCTTC.